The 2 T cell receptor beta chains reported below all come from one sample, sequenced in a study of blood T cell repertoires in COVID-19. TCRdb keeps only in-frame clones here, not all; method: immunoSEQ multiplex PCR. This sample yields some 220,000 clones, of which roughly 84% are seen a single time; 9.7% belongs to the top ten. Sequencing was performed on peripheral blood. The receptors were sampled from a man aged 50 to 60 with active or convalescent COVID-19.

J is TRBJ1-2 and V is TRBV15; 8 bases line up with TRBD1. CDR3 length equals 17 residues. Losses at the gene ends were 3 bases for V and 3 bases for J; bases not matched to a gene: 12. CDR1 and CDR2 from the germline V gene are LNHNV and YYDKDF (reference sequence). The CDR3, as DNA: TGTGCCACCAGCAGCGTCCTGACAGGGGATACCGACTATGGCTACACCTTC. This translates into CATSSVLTGDTDYGYTF.

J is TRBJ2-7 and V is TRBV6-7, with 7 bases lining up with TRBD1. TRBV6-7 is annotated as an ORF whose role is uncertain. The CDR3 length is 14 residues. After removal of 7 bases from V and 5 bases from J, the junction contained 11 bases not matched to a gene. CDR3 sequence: CASTSWDRINEQYF. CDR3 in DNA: TGTGCCAGCACCTCCTGGGACAGAATAAACGAGCAGTACTTC.